This is a list of T cell receptor beta chains from one sample in a study of cytomegalovirus exposure and HLA in healthy donors. Sequencing was performed with immunoSEQ multiplex PCR; in TCRdb, only in-frame clones are kept and a portion is missing. The sample shows under 200,000 clones, 80% to 90% of them seen only once. The sample comprised PBMCs. All receptors come from a woman between 50 and 59 years old in good health and CMV-seronegative. Both conserved end residues are part of each CDR3. The D gene is left open where the match is weak. Clone size is given for some rows only: seen once, a few or many times, or a class if the clone is expanded.

CDR3 DNA | CDR3 protein | V gene | clone size | J gene | D gene
TGTGCCAGTAGTATTGTAGCAGGGGGCACTGAAGCTTTCTTT | CASSIVAGGTEAFF | TRBV19 | NA | TRBJ1-1 | TRBD1
TGTGCCAGCAGCCCCGGACAGGGCGGGACTGAAGCTTTCTTT | CASSPGQGGTEAFF | TRBV9 | NA | TRBJ1-1 | TRBD1
TGCGCCAGCAGCTTGGATGCTAGCGGGGGGTCCAATGAGCAGTTCTTC | CASSLDASGGSNEQFF | TRBV5-1 | NA | TRBJ2-1 | TRBD2
TGCGCCAGCAGTGAGGGAGGAAGGACAGTAGCTAACTATGGCTACACCTTC | CASSEGGRTVANYGYTF | TRBV10-2 | NA | TRBJ1-2 | NA
TGTGCCAGCAGCCCGGGGGGGGTCCCAGATACGCAGTATTTT | CASSPGGVPDTQYF | TRBV5-4 | NA | TRBJ2-3 | TRBD2
TGTGCCGGCACCCCCTTTGGAGGGGTCAGGCCCCAGCATTTT | CAGTPFGGVRPQHF | TRBV6-1 | NA | TRBJ1-5 | NA
TGTGCCAGCAGCTTTCTCCTATCCTACAGGGGCAACAATCACAATGAGCAGTTCTTC | CASSFLLSYRGNNHNEQFF | TRBV11-2 | NA | TRBJ2-1 | TRBD1
TGTGCCAGCAGCCACTTCTCGCCGCGGGCTGGGGCCAACGTCCTGACTTTC | CASSHFSPRAGANVLTF | TRBV27 | NA | TRBJ2-6 | NA
TGTGCCACCAGCAGAGGAGTAGCGGGAGTCTACGAGCAGTACTTC | CATSRGVAGVYEQYF | TRBV15 | NA | TRBJ2-7 | TRBD2
TGTGCCAGCAGCCCATTTGAAGGGGGCGGCTCCTACAATGAGCAGTTCTTC | CASSPFEGGGSYNEQFF | TRBV9 | NA | TRBJ2-1 | TRBD1
TGTGCCAGCAGTCCTAGCGGGAGGACTGACAGGGTGCACTTC | CASSPSGRTDRVHF | TRBV6-5 | NA | TRBJ2-7 | TRBD2
TGTGCCAGCACTCAGGCGGGGGCCAAAAACATTCAGTACTTC | CASTQAGAKNIQYF | TRBV19 | NA | TRBJ2-4 | NA
TGTGCCAGCAGCTTAGAACAGGGGGCGAAAAAACTGTTTTTT | CASSLEQGAKKLFF | TRBV11-2 | once | TRBJ1-4 | TRBD1
TGTGCCAGCAGGTCGACAGGGGGCTTGTATGAAAAACTGTTTTTT | CASRSTGGLYEKLFF | TRBV6-5 | once | TRBJ1-4 | TRBD1
TGTGCCAGCAGCCGTAATGATTCACCCCTCCACTTT | CASSRNDSPLHF | TRBV11-1 | NA | TRBJ1-6 | NA
TGTGCCTGGGAGGGGCTGGACAGGGGGCGCGGCGGGGAGCTGTTTTTT | CAWEGLDRGRGGELFF | TRBV30 | NA | TRBJ2-2 | TRBD1
TGTGCCATCAGGGAGGTACAAGGGGGGGCCTCGCACACTGAAGCTTTCTTT | CAIREVQGGASHTEAFF | TRBV10-3 | NA | TRBJ1-1 | NA
TGTGCCAGCTCACTAGCTAGGTCGGGAGGGATCCATGAGCAGTTCTTC | CASSLARSGGIHEQFF | TRBV18 | NA | TRBJ2-1 | TRBD2
TGTGCCAGCAGCTTAGTTGTCAGTAGCACAGATACGCAGTATTTT | CASSLVVSSTDTQYF | TRBV7-2 | NA | TRBJ2-3 | NA
TGTGCCAGCAGCTTAGGGACAGGGGCCTACGAGCAGTACTTC | CASSLGTGAYEQYF | TRBV7-2 | few | TRBJ2-7 | TRBD1
TGTGCCAGCAGCTTGACCAGGGGGCGACACGAGCAGTACTTC | CASSLTRGRHEQYF | TRBV5-5 | NA | TRBJ2-7 | TRBD1
TGTGCCAGCAGCCCTGACAATGAGCAGTTCTTC | CASSPDNEQFF | TRBV2 | NA | TRBJ2-1 | NA
TGTGCCAGCAGTTACAGGCGGGAGGGCTACGAGCAGTACTTC | CASSYRREGYEQYF | TRBV6-5 | NA | TRBJ2-7 | TRBD2
TGTGCCAGTAGTACCTCAGGGGGGCTAGCCAGAGAGCAGTTCTTC | CASSTSGGLAREQFF | TRBV19 | NA | TRBJ2-1 | NA
TGTGCCAGCAGTAGAGGGGGGAACACTGAAGCTTTCTTT | CASSRGGNTEAFF | TRBV6-1 | NA | TRBJ1-1 | NA
TGTTCCAGCAGCTTAGCGGGGCAGCGAGATGAGCAGTTCTTC | CSSSLAGQRDEQFF | TRBV7-9 | NA | TRBJ2-1 | TRBD2
TGTGCCAGTAGTATCGAAGGAACAGGGATTACCTACGAGCAGTACTTC | CASSIEGTGITYEQYF | TRBV19 | NA | TRBJ2-7 | NA
TGTGCCAGCAGCGGAACAGGGAACGAGCAGTACTTC | CASSGTGNEQYF | TRBV6-1 | NA | TRBJ2-7 | NA
TGTGCCAGTAGTATAGTTCCGGGGTTGGACGAGCAGTACTTC | CASSIVPGLDEQYF | TRBV19 | NA | TRBJ2-7 | NA
TGTGCCAGCAGCCAAGGACAGGATAGCAATCAGCCCCAGCATTTT | CASSQGQDSNQPQHF | TRBV4-2 | NA | TRBJ1-5 | NA
TGTGCCAGCAGTCGTGCGACAGGGAGAGCCTCCTACAATGAGCAGTTCTTC | CASSRATGRASYNEQFF | TRBV5-4 | NA | TRBJ2-1 | TRBD1
TGCGCCAGCAGCCAAGATGCTGTGGGAGTGAACACCGGGGAGCTGTTTTTT | CASSQDAVGVNTGELFF | TRBV4-3 | NA | TRBJ2-2 | NA
TGTGCCACGTCGACAGTTTTTAGCAATCAGCCCCAGCATTTT | CATSTVFSNQPQHF | TRBV28 | NA | TRBJ1-5 | NA
TGTGCCAGTAGCCCACTCAAGGGGCAGGGAACAGATACGCAGTATTTT | CASSPLKGQGTDTQYF | TRBV19 | NA | TRBJ2-3 | NA
TGTGCCAGCAGTGAATGGACAGGGGGTTCGAACTATGGCTACACCTTC | CASSEWTGGSNYGYTF | TRBV6-1 | NA | TRBJ1-2 | TRBD1
TGTGCCAGCAGCTCCTACCTTAGCGGGAGGGTGCTGCTGTTCTTC | CASSSYLSGRVLLFF | TRBV7-2 | NA | TRBJ2-1 | TRBD2
TGCGCCAGCAGCCAGGCACAGGGGGAAGGAAACACCATATATTTT | CASSQAQGEGNTIYF | TRBV4-3 | NA | TRBJ1-3 | TRBD1
TGTGCCACCCACCGGACAGGCCCCTATGGCTACACCTTC | CATHRTGPYGYTF | TRBV6-5 | NA | TRBJ1-2 | TRBD1
TGTGCCAGCAGAAATAACTTAGCGGGGGGGCTCTACAATGAGCAGTTCTTC | CASRNNLAGGLYNEQFF | TRBV25-1 | NA | TRBJ2-1 | TRBD2
TGTGCCTGGATTCCTCTTTCCGGGGTAGGAGATTACGAGCAGTACTTC | CAWIPLSGVGDYEQYF | TRBV30 | NA | TRBJ2-7 | NA